These 9 T cell receptor beta chains were sequenced from one sample in a study of CD8+CD57+ T cells in acquired aplastic anemia. Genomic DNA, serving as template, underwent TCR beta VDJ and CDR3 profiling. TCRdb called the reads again in MiXCR, with one record for every CDR3 protein. The sample shows 180,000 or so distinct CDR3 sequences, approximately 48% of them seen only once. Patients selected for sequencing had displayed CD8+CD57+ cell expansion by flow cytometry. The sequencing sample was made of sorted CD4+, CD8+, or CD8+CD57+ T cells (not recorded which) from PBMCs. These receptors were taken from a human donor with aplastic anemia.

As for this clonotype: A read error is possible here, since a much larger clone lies one base away. Without the conserved terminal phenylalanine or tryptophan, this CDR3 likely stems from a read error. The chain recombines TRBV5-4 with TRBJ1-3; TRBD1 might be the D (5 bases). The CDR3 consists of 13 residues. V lost 4 bases and J 8 bases, leaving 13 bases between the germline ends. Per germline, CDR1 SGHNT and CDR2 YYREEE (reference sequence). CDR3 in amino acids: CASSRGLSDTIYS. CDR3 sequence (DNA): TGTGCCAGCAGCCGGGGACTCTCGGACACCATATATTCT.

This clonotype was recorded a few times. V usage is TRBV19 and J usage is TRBJ1-5; D not resolved. Trimming stripped 3 bases from V and 6 bases from J, with 9 bases between. CDR1 is LNHDA and CDR2 is SQIVND in the germline V gene (reference sequence). The CDR3 is 13 residues long. The CDR3 loop is CASSIQLAQPQHF. The CDR3, as DNA: TGTGCCAGTAGTATTCAGTTAGCTCAGCCCCAGCATTTT. Based on the CDR3 plus reference TRBV19 and TRBJ1-5, the full variable domain is DGGITQSPKYLFRKEGQNVTLSCEQNLNHDAMYWYRQDPGQGLRLIYYSQIVNDFQKGDIAEGYSVSREKKESFPLTVTSAQKNPTAFYLCASSIQLAQPQHFGDGTRLSIL.

At least ten counts were recorded for this clonotype. This CDR3 is CASSPGTGVSPLHF. In DNA, the CDR3 is TGTGCCAGCTCACCGGGGACAGGGGTTTCACCCCTCCACTTT. The chain has TRBV18 and TRBJ1-6; the match to TRBD1 covers 10 bases. The ends lost 3 bases at V and 9 bases at J; junction bases unmatched: 2. CDR3 length equals 14 residues. Per germline, CDR1 KGHSH and CDR2 LQKENI. Full variable domain (rest looked up from reference TRBV18 and TRBJ1-6): NAGVMQNPRHLVRRRGQEARLRCSPMKGHSHVYWYRQLPEEGLKFMVYLQKENIIDESGMPKERFSAEFPKEGPSILRIQQVVRGDSAAYFCASSPGTGVSPLHFGNGTRLTVT.

A note on this clonotype: Relative to the germline gene, one junction end is altered; a read error may explain this. The CDR3 sequence is CASSQDQAGLGASVLTF. The CDR3 coding sequence is TGCGCCAGCAGCCAAGATCAAGCAGGGCTCGGGGCCAGCGTCCTGACTTTC. This chain uses TRBV4-1 with TRBJ2-6; D assignment may be TRBD1 or TRBD2 (5 bases each). Germline V gene sequence: CDR1 MGHRA, CDR2 YSYEKL. The CDR3 length is 17 residues.

This clonotype has a handful of counts. A read error may be the cause here, since a much bigger clone is one base away. The chain links TRBV7-3 to TRBJ2-1, with 7 bases aligning to TRBD2. The germline CDR1 and CDR2 sequences are SGHTA and FQGTGA. The CDR3 extends over 13 amino acids. The DNA for the CDR3 is TGTGCCAGCAGCCGCGGGGGTAGGTATGAGCAGTCCTTC. Translated: CASSRGGRYEQSF.

This clonotype was recorded at least ten times. V usage is TRBV20-1 and J usage is TRBJ2-5; tentatively, D is TRBD2 (7 bases). CDR3 length: 14 residues. Trimming removed 3 bases at V and 2 bases at J, with 13 bases between. Germline V gene sequence: CDR1 DFQATT, CDR2 SNEGSKA (reference sequence). CDR3 nucleotide sequence: TGCAGTGCTAGGGGGGGGCTCCCACAAGAGACCCAGTACTTC. This codes for CSARGGLPQETQYF.

This clonotype was detected a few times. The chain recombines TRBV3-1 with TRBJ1-2; 11 bases match TRBD1. Germline values: CDR1 LGHDT, CDR2 YNNKEL (reference sequence). The CDR3 is 17 amino acids. The ends lost 4 bases at V and 4 bases at J; junction bases unmatched: 11. CDR3 in amino acids: CASSLTGTGGRSYGYTF. The CDR3 coding sequence is TGTGCCAGCAGCCTTACCGGGACAGGGGGAAGATCCTATGGCTACACCTTC.

This chain connects TRBV10-3 to TRBJ1-6, with D perhaps matching TRBD1 (5 bases). The CDR3 is 17 residues long. Trimming stripped 4 bases from V and 0 bases from J, with 13 bases between. CDR1 and CDR2 from the germline V gene are ENHRY and SYGVKD. CDR3 nucleotides: TGTGCCATCAGTGTAAAAGGGGCCAACTCCTATAATTCACCCCTCCACTTT. It specifies CAISVKGANSYNSPLHF.

This clonotype was observed many times. The J gene is TRBJ2-3, the V gene TRBV6-5; a possible D gene is TRBD2 (5 bases). Germline assignment: CDR1 MNHEY and CDR2 SVGAGI. V shed 5 bases and J shed 1 base, with 10 bases lying between them. The length of the CDR3 is 14 residues. The CDR3, as DNA: TGTGCCAGCAGTACCTGGACTGGCACAGATACGCAGTATTTT. The encoded protein is CASSTWTGTDTQYF.